A selection of T cell receptor beta chains follows, all from one sample in a study of T-cell memory formation after mild COVID-19. TCRdb re-derived calls from the 5' RACE reads in MiXCR, one entry per CDR3 protein. Counted here are 550,000 to 700,000 distinct CDR3 sequences, 15% to 20% occurring once; the ten biggest clones make up around 7.8%. Sequenced: PBMCs or a T cell subset sorted from them (not recorded which). Every receptor here comes from an adult woman who had mild COVID-19 (a few samples of this study predate the infection). Cell type and time point are not known. Both conserved end residues are part of each CDR3. The order of the fields is D gene, V gene, J gene, clone size, CDR3 protein, CDR3 DNA. D genes are given only for firm matches. Some rows mark clone size as missing; the rest say once, few, many or name a class of expanded clone.

d_gene: TRBD2
v_gene: TRBV3-1
j_gene: TRBJ2-2
abundance: .
CDR3aa: CASSQQGSGARTGELFF
CDR3nt: TGTGCCAGCAGCCAACAAGGTAGCGGGGCAAGGACCGGGGAGCTGTTTTTT

d_gene: .
v_gene: TRBV11-2
j_gene: TRBJ2-1
abundance: .
CDR3aa: CASSLGGRINEQFF
CDR3nt: TGTGCCAGCAGCTTAGGGGGTAGGATCAATGAGCAGTTCTTC

d_gene: .
v_gene: TRBV11-2
j_gene: TRBJ1-4
abundance: .
CDR3aa: CASSIQPGLEKLFF
CDR3nt: TGTGCCAGCAGCATACAGCCGGGGCTGGAAAAACTGTTTTTT

d_gene: TRBD1
v_gene: TRBV27
j_gene: TRBJ2-7
abundance: once
CDR3aa: CASNDRGRSYEQYF
CDR3nt: TGTGCCAGCAACGACAGGGGAAGGTCCTACGAGCAGTACTTC

d_gene: .
v_gene: TRBV4-3
j_gene: TRBJ2-2
abundance: .
CDR3aa: CASGTGTLNTGELFF
CDR3nt: TGCGCCAGCGGAACCGGGACACTGAACACCGGGGAGCTGTTTTTT

d_gene: TRBD2
v_gene: TRBV20-1
j_gene: TRBJ2-1
abundance: .
CDR3aa: CSASPPGLAGFSSYNEQFF
CDR3nt: TGCAGTGCTAGTCCCCCGGGACTAGCGGGATTTAGCTCCTACAATGAGCAGTTCTTC

d_gene: .
v_gene: TRBV5-6
j_gene: TRBJ2-7
abundance: many
CDR3aa: CASSQDTYEQYF
CDR3nt: TGTGCCAGCAGCCAAGATACCTACGAGCAGTACTTC

d_gene: TRBD1
v_gene: TRBV30
j_gene: TRBJ1-2
abundance: .
CDR3aa: CAWSQGDYGYTF
CDR3nt: TGTGCCTGGAGCCAGGGGGATTATGGCTACACCTTC

d_gene: .
v_gene: TRBV29-1
j_gene: TRBJ2-7
abundance: few
CDR3aa: CSVERQSPYEQYF
CDR3nt: TGCAGCGTTGAACGACAGAGCCCCTACGAGCAGTACTTC

d_gene: .
v_gene: TRBV18
j_gene: TRBJ2-2
abundance: many
CDR3aa: CASSPVANTGELFF
CDR3nt: TGTGCCAGCTCACCTGTAGCGAACACCGGGGAGCTGTTTTTT

d_gene: .
v_gene: TRBV12-3/TRBV12-4
j_gene: TRBJ1-1
abundance: few
CDR3aa: CASSSIGQGDTEAFF
CDR3nt: TGTGCCAGCAGTTCAATTGGGCAGGGAGACACTGAAGCTTTCTTT

d_gene: .
v_gene: TRBV20-1
j_gene: TRBJ1-1
abundance: few
CDR3aa: CSAYRVAEAFF
CDR3nt: TGCAGTGCTTACAGGGTCGCTGAAGCTTTCTTT

d_gene: .
v_gene: TRBV24-1
j_gene: TRBJ2-3
abundance: .
CDR3aa: CATSDNSGYTDTQYF
CDR3nt: TGTGCCACCAGTGATAATAGCGGATACACAGATACGCAGTATTTT

d_gene: TRBD2
v_gene: TRBV24-1
j_gene: TRBJ2-3
abundance: .
CDR3aa: CATSDPLAGAIDTQYF
CDR3nt: TGTGCCACCAGTGATCCACTAGCGGGGGCTATAGATACGCAGTATTTT

d_gene: TRBD1
v_gene: TRBV5-1
j_gene: TRBJ1-2
abundance: .
CDR3aa: CASSPGGTGHYGYTF
CDR3nt: TGCGCCAGCAGCCCTGGAGGGACAGGGCACTATGGCTACACCTTC

d_gene: TRBD2
v_gene: TRBV5-1
j_gene: TRBJ2-1
abundance: once
CDR3aa: CASSTAGTSGGARYNEQFF
CDR3nt: TGCGCCAGCAGCACAGCCGGGACTAGCGGGGGGGCGAGGTACAATGAGCAGTTCTTC

d_gene: .
v_gene: TRBV11-3
j_gene: TRBJ2-5
abundance: .
CDR3aa: CASSLQVQETQYF
CDR3nt: TGTGCCAGCAGCTTACAAGTACAAGAGACCCAGTACTTC

d_gene: .
v_gene: TRBV3-1
j_gene: TRBJ2-7
abundance: few
CDR3aa: CASSRALSGASSYEQYF
CDR3nt: TGTGCCAGCAGCCGTGCTCTCTCAGGGGCGAGCTCCTACGAGCAGTACTTC

d_gene: .
v_gene: TRBV3-1
j_gene: TRBJ2-1
abundance: .
CDR3aa: CASSRIHLESGAFPNNEQFF
CDR3nt: TGTGCCAGCAGCCGCATTCACCTAGAGTCCGGGGCCTTCCCTAACAATGAGCAGTTCTTC

d_gene: TRBD2
v_gene: TRBV4-3
j_gene: TRBJ2-1
abundance: many
CDR3aa: CASSQEREVYNEQFF
CDR3nt: TGCGCCAGCAGCCAAGAGCGGGAGGTATACAATGAGCAGTTCTTC

d_gene: .
v_gene: TRBV7-3
j_gene: TRBJ2-1
abundance: .
CDR3aa: CASSLNTGSLLNEQFF
CDR3nt: TGTGCCAGCAGCTTAAATACAGGGTCTCTATTAAATGAGCAGTTCTTC

d_gene: .
v_gene: TRBV29-1
j_gene: TRBJ2-1
abundance: few
CDR3aa: CSAGPAAKQFF
CDR3nt: TGCAGCGCTGGGCCGGCGGCTAAGCAGTTCTTC

d_gene: TRBD2
v_gene: TRBV20-1
j_gene: TRBJ2-1
abundance: few
CDR3aa: CSAPTSGGAVSYNEQFF
CDR3nt: TGCAGTGCTCCGACTAGCGGGGGGGCCGTATCCTACAATGAGCAGTTCTTC

d_gene: .
v_gene: TRBV27
j_gene: TRBJ2-2
abundance: few
CDR3aa: CASSLYAANTGELFF
CDR3nt: TGTGCCAGCAGTTTATATGCTGCGAACACCGGGGAGCTGTTTTTT

d_gene: .
v_gene: TRBV20-1
j_gene: TRBJ1-1
abundance: .
CDR3aa: CSARDYRDLRAFF
CDR3nt: TGCAGTGCTAGGGATTACAGGGACCTACGAGCTTTCTTT

d_gene: .
v_gene: TRBV5-1
j_gene: TRBJ2-7
abundance: .
CDR3aa: CASSHDGSYEQYF
CDR3nt: TGCGCCAGCAGCCATGACGGGTCCTACGAGCAGTACTTC

d_gene: .
v_gene: TRBV2
j_gene: TRBJ1-2
abundance: few
CDR3aa: CAGWAPRLSGYTF
CDR3nt: TGTGCCGGATGGGCGCCCCGGTTAAGTGGCTACACCTTC

d_gene: .
v_gene: TRBV27
j_gene: TRBJ2-1
abundance: .
CDR3aa: CASSLLGGKEFF
CDR3nt: TGTGCCAGCAGTTTACTTGGTGGGAAGGAGTTCTTC

d_gene: TRBD1
v_gene: TRBV12-3/TRBV12-4
j_gene: TRBJ2-1
abundance: .
CDR3aa: CASSLPQDRALIKNEQFF
CDR3nt: TGTGCCAGCAGTTTGCCCCAGGACAGGGCTCTTATTAAAAATGAGCAGTTCTTC

d_gene: .
v_gene: TRBV18
j_gene: TRBJ2-6
abundance: .
CDR3aa: CASSLGDLVIWANVLTF
CDR3nt: TGTGCCAGCTCACTCGGGGACCTCGTAATCTGGGCCAACGTCCTGACTTTC

d_gene: .
v_gene: TRBV12-3/TRBV12-4
j_gene: TRBJ2-5
abundance: .
CDR3aa: CASSPKHQETQYF
CDR3nt: TGTGCCAGCAGCCCTAAGCACCAAGAGACCCAGTACTTC

d_gene: .
v_gene: TRBV7-9
j_gene: TRBJ2-7
abundance: .
CDR3aa: CASNQEGRPLSEQYF
CDR3nt: TGTGCCAGCAACCAGGAGGGGAGACCTCTCTCCGAGCAGTACTTC

d_gene: TRBD2
v_gene: TRBV4-2
j_gene: TRBJ2-7
abundance: few
CDR3aa: CASSQLGTSPPLHEQYF
CDR3nt: TGTGCCAGCAGCCAACTCGGGACTAGCCCGCCCCTCCACGAGCAGTACTTC

d_gene: TRBD2
v_gene: TRBV6-5
j_gene: TRBJ2-1
abundance: few
CDR3aa: CASSGLAGVTYNEQFF
CDR3nt: TGTGCCAGCAGTGGACTAGCGGGAGTAACCTACAATGAGCAGTTCTTC